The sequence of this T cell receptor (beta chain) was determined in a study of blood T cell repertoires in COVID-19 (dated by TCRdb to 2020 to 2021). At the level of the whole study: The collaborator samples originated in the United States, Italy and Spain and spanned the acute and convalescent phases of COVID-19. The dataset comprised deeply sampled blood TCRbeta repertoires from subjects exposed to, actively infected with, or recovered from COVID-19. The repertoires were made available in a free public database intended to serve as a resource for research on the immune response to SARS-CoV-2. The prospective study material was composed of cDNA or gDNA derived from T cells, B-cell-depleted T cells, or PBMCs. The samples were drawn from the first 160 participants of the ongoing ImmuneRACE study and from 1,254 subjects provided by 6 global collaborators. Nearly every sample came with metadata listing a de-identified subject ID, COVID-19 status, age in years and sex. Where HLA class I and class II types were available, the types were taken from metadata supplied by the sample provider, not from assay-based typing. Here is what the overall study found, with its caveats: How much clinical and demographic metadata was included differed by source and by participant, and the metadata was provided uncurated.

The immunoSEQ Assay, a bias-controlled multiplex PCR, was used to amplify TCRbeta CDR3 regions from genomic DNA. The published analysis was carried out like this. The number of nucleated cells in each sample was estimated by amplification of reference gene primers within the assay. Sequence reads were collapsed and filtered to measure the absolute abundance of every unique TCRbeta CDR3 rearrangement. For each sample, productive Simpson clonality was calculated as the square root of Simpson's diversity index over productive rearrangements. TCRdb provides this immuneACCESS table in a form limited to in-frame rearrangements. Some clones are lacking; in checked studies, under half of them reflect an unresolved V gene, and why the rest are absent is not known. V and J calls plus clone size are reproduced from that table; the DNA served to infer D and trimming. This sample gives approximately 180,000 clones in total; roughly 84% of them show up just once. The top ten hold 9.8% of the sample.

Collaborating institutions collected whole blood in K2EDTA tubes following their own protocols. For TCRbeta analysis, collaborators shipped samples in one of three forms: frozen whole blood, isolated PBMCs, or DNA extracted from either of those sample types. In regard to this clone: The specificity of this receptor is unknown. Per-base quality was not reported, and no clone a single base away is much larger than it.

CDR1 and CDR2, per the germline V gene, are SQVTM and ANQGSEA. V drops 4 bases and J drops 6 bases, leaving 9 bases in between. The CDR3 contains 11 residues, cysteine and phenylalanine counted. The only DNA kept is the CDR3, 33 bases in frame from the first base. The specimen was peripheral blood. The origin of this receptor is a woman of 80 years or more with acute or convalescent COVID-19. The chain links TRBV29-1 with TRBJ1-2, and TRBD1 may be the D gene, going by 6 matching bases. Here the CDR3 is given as CSVGQAHGYTF. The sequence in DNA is TGCAGCGTTGGACAGGCTCATGGCTACACCTTC.